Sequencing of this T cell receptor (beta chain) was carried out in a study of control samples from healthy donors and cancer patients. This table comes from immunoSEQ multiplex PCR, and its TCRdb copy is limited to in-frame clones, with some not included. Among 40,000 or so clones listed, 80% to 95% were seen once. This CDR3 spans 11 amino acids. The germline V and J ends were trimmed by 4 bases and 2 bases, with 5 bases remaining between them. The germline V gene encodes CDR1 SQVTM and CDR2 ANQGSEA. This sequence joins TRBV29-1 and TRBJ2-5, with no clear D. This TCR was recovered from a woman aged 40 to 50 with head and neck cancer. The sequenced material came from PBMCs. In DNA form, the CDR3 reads TGCAGCGTTGTTCGGCAAGAGACCCAGTACTTC. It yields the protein CSVVRQETQYF.